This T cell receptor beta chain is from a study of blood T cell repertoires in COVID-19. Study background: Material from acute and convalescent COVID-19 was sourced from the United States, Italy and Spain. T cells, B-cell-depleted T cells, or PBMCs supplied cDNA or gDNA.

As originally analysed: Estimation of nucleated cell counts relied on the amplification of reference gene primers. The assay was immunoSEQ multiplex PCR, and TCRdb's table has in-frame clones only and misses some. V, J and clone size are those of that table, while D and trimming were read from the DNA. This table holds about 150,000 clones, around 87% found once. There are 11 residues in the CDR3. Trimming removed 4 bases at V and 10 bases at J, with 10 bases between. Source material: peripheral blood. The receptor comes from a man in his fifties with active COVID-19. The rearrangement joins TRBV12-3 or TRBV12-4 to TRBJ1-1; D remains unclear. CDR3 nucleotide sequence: TGTGCCAGCAGTTCCAGCCGGGGAGCTTTCTTT. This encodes CASSSSRGAFF.